This T cell receptor beta chain was profiled in a study of T-cell memory formation after mild COVID-19. As to this clonotype: As yet, its antigen is unknown.

Study-level findings and limits: CD8+ contracting clones occupied EMRA, while CD4+ ones occupied mainly CM and EM.

The CDR3 is 14 amino acids. Germline CDR1 is MGHDK and CDR2 is SYGVNS. V was trimmed by 10 bases and J by 5 bases, leaving 17 bases between them. TCRdb re-called the 5' RACE reads through MiXCR, storing one row per CDR3 protein. The data hold roughly 560,000 distinct CDR3 sequences, with roughly 22% observed a single time. The chain joins TRBV25-1 to TRBJ2-2; TRBD2 might be the D (5 bases). The sequenced sample was PBMCs or a T cell subset sorted from them (not recorded which). The receptor comes from an adult woman who had mild COVID-19 (a few samples of this study predate the infection). Cell type and time point are not known. In nucleotides, the CDR3 is TGTGCCACCACTCCCCCGGGATGGACCGGGGAGCTGTTTTTT. It yields the protein CATTPPGWTGELFF.